Below are 6 T cell receptor beta chains sequenced from a single sample in a study of blood T cell repertoires in COVID-19. Generated by immunoSEQ multiplex PCR, the TCRdb table keeps only in-frame clones and is missing some. Of approximately 54,000 clones in the sample, about four fifths were seen once. The sequenced sample was peripheral blood. All receptors come from an older woman with acute or convalescent COVID-19.

This clone has at least ten counts. V and J are TRBV5-4 and TRBJ2-3; unclear D gene. The germline gives CDR1 SGHNT, CDR2 YYREEE (reference sequence). This CDR3 is 12 amino acids long. With 3 bases removed from V and 0 bases from J, the gap between germline ends came to 2 bases. CDR3 sequence: CASSSSTDTQYF. For the CDR3, the DNA is TGTGCCAGCAGCTCTAGCACAGATACGCAGTATTTT.

V gene TRBV30 combines with J gene TRBJ2-3; D is perhaps TRBD2 (5 bases). The CDR3 is 16 residues long. Trimming stripped 5 bases from V and 1 base from J, with 19 bases between. Germline CDR1 and CDR2: GTSNPN and SVGIG (reference sequence). This chain's CDR3 is CAWSAGKGRGTDTQYF. In DNA form, the CDR3 reads TGTGCCTGGTCCGCCGGGAAGGGAAGGGGCACAGATACGCAGTATTTT. Drawing the rest from reference TRBV30 and TRBJ2-3, the complete variable domain is SQTIHQWPATLVQPVGSPLSLECTVEGTSNPNLYWYRQAAGRGLQLLFYSVGIGQISSEVPQNLSASRPQDRQFILSSKKLLLSDSGFYLCAWSAGKGRGTDTQYFGPGTRLTVL.

The CDR3 here is CASSRGTSGGDTQYF. The CDR3 DNA follows: TGTGCCAGTAGTAGGGGGACTAGCGGGGGAGATACGCAGTATTTT. The chain is built from TRBV19 and TRBJ2-3; the match to TRBD2 covers 14 bases. CDR1 is LNHDA, CDR2 SQIVND, per germline (reference sequence). The CDR3 consists of 15 residues. V was clipped by 4 bases and J by 5 bases; unmatched bases: 2.

V and J are TRBV27 and TRBJ1-1, with D perhaps matching TRBD1 (5 bases). Germline V gene sequence: CDR1 MNHEY, CDR2 SMNVEV (reference sequence). The CDR3 spans 14 residues. V gave up 5 bases and J gave up 5 bases, with 15 bases separating them. The CDR3 DNA follows: TGTGCCAGCAGTGACCTACTCAGGGAAACTGAAGCTTTCTTT. Translation gives CASSDLLRETEAFF.

The chain couples TRBV19 to TRBJ1-2; weak D call: TRBD1 (5 bases). Deletions cut 10 bases from V and 4 bases from J, with 16 bases between. Germline CDR1 is LNHDA and CDR2 is SQIVND (reference sequence). The length of the CDR3 is 13 residues. The CDR3 is CATASGTAYGYTF. The DNA for the CDR3 is TGTGCCACCGCTTCGGGGACTGCCTATGGCTACACCTTC.

V usage is TRBV30 and J usage is TRBJ1-3; 7 positions match TRBD1. The length of the CDR3 is 17 residues. V was clipped by 0 bases and J by 0 bases; unmatched bases: 8. Germline values: CDR1 GTSNPN, CDR2 SVGIG (reference sequence). CDR3 bases: TGTGCCTGGAGTGTTGGATCAGGGGGTGCCTCTGGAAACACCATATATTTT. Translated, it gives CAWSVGSGGASGNTIYF.